The present TCR beta chain was sequenced within a study of PD-1 blockade in classical Hodgkin lymphoma (dated by TCRdb to the early 2020s). The study in broad terms: Nivolumab dosing was 3 mg/kg intravenously every 2 weeks, continuing until either disease progression or unacceptable toxicity. The study used TCR beta sequencing and CyTOF to define a peripheral blood immune signature of response to PD-1 blockade in classical Hodgkin lymphoma.

Findings and caveats that apply to the study as a whole: Among trial patients, those achieving complete response had baseline diversity similar to that of newly diagnosed patients, while diversity was significantly lower in partial responders and progressors. The study was limited to a single clinical trial cohort, and causes of repertoire differences, possibly disease activity or prior therapy, remained undefined. Baseline TCR diversity was reported as lower in newly diagnosed patients than in healthy donors, and lower still in relapsed/refractory patients. Diversity was lower in patients who began nivolumab less than 1 year after ASCT, so these patients were left out of later analyses to avoid confounding by immune reconstitution. A significant rise by C4D1 was seen in CD4+ but not CD8+ TCR diversity (p=0.0027 vs p=0.16), with the rise being most apparent in complete responders (p=0.02).

CDR3 length: 15 amino acids, cysteine to phenylalanine. The DNA shown is the 45-base CDR3, in frame from base 1. From V the trimming removes 4 bases and from J it removes 6 bases, while the gene matches leave 7 bases of the junction unaccounted for. Sequences MNHNY (CDR1) and SVGAGI (CDR2) are obtained from the germline V gene (reference sequence). Genomic DNA was extracted with the Qiagen DNeasy kit from unsorted PBMCs and from negatively selected CD4+ and CD8+ fractions. TCR beta CDR3 regions were amplified by immunoSEQ multiplex PCR using primers annealing to V and J segments. A synthetic immune receptor repertoire was used to minimize amplification bias, and remaining bias was computationally removed after sequencing. The original methods were these. Custom Python scripts were used to quantify repertoire diversity as the Shannon entropy index. Unsorted, CD4+ and CD8+ repertoires were analyzed separately, except for combined analyses in which CD4+ and CD8+ sequences were merged in silico. Clonal expansion was defined as a frequency increase of at least 2-fold after treatment compared with C1D1, and clones undetected at baseline were assigned a pseudocount of 0.5. Clones with 0 or 1 copy at C1D1 were defined as singleton clones, while clones with 2 or more copies were defined as non-singleton clones. Clones expanded in unsorted samples were labelled as CD4+, CD8+ or unknown by matching protein sequences in sorted samples from the same patient. Wilcoxon tests on paired samples were used to test changes in diversity from C1D1 to C4D1. TCRdb retrieved this table from immuneACCESS and kept in-frame rearrangements only. Not all clones are present; in checked studies, unresolved V genes account for under half, and no reason is known for the remainder. V and J calls and clone size are copied from that table; D and trimming were computed from the DNA. Counted in this sample were tens of thousands of clones; 80% of them appeared once. Clones ranked in the top ten supply under 20% of the sample.

The time point label for this specimen denotes: cycle 4 day 1 (C4D1), after less than 7 weeks of nivolumab. Relapse after autologous stem cell transplantation had occurred in all trial patients, and cohorts A, B and C were distinguished by prior brentuximab vedotin exposure. The trial cohort comprised some 60 patients with relapsed/refractory classical Hodgkin lymphoma whose best overall responses were complete response, partial response or progressive disease. Trial patients were treated with single-agent nivolumab in the multi-cohort phase II CheckMate 205 trial. An independent review committee assessed best overall response by applying the 2007 International Working Group response criteria. Trial PBMCs were collected just before the start of nivolumab (C1D1) and during therapy at cycle 2 day 1 and cycle 4 day 1. Peripheral blood was collected in 8 mL Vacutainer Cell Preparation Tubes, from which PBMCs were isolated by centrifugation and then cryopreserved.

On this clone itself: It has no known antigen specificity. No base qualities exist here, and no much larger clone lies one base off it.

This specimen was peripheral blood mononuclear cells (PBMCs), taken before the fourth cycle of nivolumab. The sequence derives from a human donor with classical Hodgkin lymphoma. The rearranged chain carries TRBV6-6 and TRBJ1-5; 9 nucleotides in the junction match TRBD1. In nucleotide form, the sequence is TGTGCCAGCAGTTTCCTGGACAGGGGCGGTCAGCCCCAGCATTTT. Its translation is CASSFLDRGGQPQHF.